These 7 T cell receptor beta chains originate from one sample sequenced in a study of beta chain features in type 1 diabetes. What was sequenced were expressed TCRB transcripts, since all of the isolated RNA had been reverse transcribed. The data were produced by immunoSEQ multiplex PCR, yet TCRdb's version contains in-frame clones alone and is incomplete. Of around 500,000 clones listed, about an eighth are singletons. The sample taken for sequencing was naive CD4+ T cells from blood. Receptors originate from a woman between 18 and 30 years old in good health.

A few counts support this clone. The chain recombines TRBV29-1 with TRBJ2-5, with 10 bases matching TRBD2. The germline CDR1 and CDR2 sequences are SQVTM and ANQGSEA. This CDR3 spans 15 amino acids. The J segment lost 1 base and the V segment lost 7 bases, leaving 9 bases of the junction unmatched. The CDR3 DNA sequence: TGCAGCGCGGCTCCGGGACTAGCGCCCCAAGAGACCCAGTACTTC. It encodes CSAAPGLAPQETQYF.

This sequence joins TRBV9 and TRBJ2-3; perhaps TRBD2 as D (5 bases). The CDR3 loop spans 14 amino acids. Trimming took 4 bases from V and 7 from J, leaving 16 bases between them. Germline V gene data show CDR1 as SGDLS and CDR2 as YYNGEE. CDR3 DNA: TGTGCCAGCAGCCCGATCGGGGAAGCTTATACGCAGTATTTT. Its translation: CASSPIGEAYTQYF. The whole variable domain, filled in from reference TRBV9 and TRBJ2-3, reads DSGVTQTPKHLITATGQRVTLRCSPRSGDLSVYWYQQSLDQGLQFLIQYYNGEERAKGNILERFSAQQFPDLHSELNLSSLELGDSALYFCASSPIGEAYTQYFGPGTRLTVL.

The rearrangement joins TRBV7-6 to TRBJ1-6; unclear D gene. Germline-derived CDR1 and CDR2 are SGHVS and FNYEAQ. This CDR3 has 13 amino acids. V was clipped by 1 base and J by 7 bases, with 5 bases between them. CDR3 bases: TGTGCCAGCAGCTTAGGCGTGAATTCACCCCTCCACTTT. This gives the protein CASSLGVNSPLHF.

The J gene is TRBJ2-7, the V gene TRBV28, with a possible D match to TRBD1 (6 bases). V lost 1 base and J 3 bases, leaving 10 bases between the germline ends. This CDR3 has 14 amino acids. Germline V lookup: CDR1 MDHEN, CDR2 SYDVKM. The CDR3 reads CASSLSGAFYEQYV. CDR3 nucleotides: TGTGCCAGCAGTTTATCAGGGGCCTTCTACGAGCAGTACGTC.

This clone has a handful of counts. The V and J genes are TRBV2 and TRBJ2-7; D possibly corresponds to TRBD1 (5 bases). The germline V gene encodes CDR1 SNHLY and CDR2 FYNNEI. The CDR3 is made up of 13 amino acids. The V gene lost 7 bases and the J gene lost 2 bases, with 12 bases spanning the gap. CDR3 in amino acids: CASNPDSPYEQYV. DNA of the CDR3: TGTGCCAGCAACCCCGACAGCCCCTACGAGCAGTACGTC.

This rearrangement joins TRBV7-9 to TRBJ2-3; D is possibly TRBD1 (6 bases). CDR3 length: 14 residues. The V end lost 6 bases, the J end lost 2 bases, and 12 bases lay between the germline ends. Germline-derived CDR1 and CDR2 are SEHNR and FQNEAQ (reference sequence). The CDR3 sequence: CASRIRDITDTQYF. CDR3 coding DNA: TGTGCCAGCAGGATCCGGGACATCACAGATACGCAGTATTTT.

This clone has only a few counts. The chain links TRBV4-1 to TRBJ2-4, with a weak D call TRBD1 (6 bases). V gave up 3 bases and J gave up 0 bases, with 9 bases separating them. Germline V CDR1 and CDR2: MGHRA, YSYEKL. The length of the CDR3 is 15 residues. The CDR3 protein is CASSHVGGAKNIQYF. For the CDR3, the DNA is TGCGCCAGCAGCCACGTAGGGGGAGCCAAAAACATTCAGTACTTC.